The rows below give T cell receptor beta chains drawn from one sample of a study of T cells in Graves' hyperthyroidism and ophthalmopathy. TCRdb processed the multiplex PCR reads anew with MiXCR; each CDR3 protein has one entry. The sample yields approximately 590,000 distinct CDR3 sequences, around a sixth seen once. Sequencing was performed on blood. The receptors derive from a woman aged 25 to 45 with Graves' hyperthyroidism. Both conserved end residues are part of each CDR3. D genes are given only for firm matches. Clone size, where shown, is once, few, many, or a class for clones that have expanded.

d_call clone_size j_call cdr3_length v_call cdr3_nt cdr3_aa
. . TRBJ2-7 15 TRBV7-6 TGTGCCAGCAGCTTAGGGTGGGGCAGCTCCTACGAGCAGTACTTC CASSLGWGSSYEQYF
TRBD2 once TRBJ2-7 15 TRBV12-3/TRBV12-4 TGTGCCAGCAGTTTCCTAGCGGGGTCTGCCTACGAGCAGTACTTC CASSFLAGSAYEQYF
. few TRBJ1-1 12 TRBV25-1 TGTGCCAGCAGTGAATTTGGAGGAGAAGCTTTCTTT CASSEFGGEAFF
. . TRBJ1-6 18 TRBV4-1 TGCGCCAGCAGCCAGAGACTTCAGGGGACGACTCTTTCCGTCTCCCTCCACTTT CASSQRLQGTTLSVSLHF
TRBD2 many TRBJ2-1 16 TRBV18 TGTGCCAGCTCACCTCCGGGACTAGCCACTTACAATGAGCAGTTCTTC CASSPPGLATYNEQFF
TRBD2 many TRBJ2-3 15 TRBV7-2 TGTGCCAGCAGCTTAGCTAGCGGGTCCCCAGATACGCAGTATTTT CASSLASGSPDTQYF
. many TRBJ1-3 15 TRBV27 TGTGCCAGCGCCCTGGTAATGTCTGGAGGAAACACCATATATTTT CASALVMSGGNTIYF
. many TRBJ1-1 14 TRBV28 TGTGCCAGCCGTTCCCCGACCGATAACACTGAAGCTTTCTTT CASRSPTDNTEAFF
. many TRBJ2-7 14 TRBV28 TGTGCCAGCAGTTTATTAAAGCTTCCCCCCGAGCAGTACTTC CASSLLKLPPEQYF
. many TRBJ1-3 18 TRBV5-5 TGTGCCAGCAGCTTGGGACACCTCCGGTCCCCAGATGGAAACACCATATATTTT CASSLGHLRSPDGNTIYF
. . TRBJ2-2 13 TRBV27 TGTGCCAGCAGTTCCTACCATGGCGGGGAGCTGTTTTTT CASSSYHGGELFF
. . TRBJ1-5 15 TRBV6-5 TGTGCCAGCAGTTACATCAGGGGCTCCAATCAGCCCCAGCATTTT CASSYIRGSNQPQHF
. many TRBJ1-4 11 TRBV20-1 TGCAGTGCTAGACTGAATGAAAAACTGTTTTTT CSARLNEKLFF
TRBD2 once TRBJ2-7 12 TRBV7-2 TGTGCCAGCAGCAGAACGGGACTAGCGCAGCACTTC CASSRTGLAQHF
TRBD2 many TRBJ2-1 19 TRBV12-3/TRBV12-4 TGTGCCAGCAGCCCCCGGGGGACTAGCGGGTATCGGGCAAACAATGAGCAGTTCTTC CASSPRGTSGYRANNEQFF
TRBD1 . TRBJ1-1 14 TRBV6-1 TGTGCCAGCAGTGCGACAGGGTGGAACACTGAAGCTTTCTTT CASSATGWNTEAFF
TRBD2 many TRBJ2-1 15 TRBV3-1 TGTGCCATCCGAGCGGGAGGGCCTTCCCACAATGAGCAGTTCTTC CAIRAGGPSHNEQFF
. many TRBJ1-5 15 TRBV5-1 TGCGCCAGCAGCTTGACAGGGAGTGAGGATCAGCCCCAGCATTTT CASSLTGSEDQPQHF
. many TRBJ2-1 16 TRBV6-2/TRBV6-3 TGTGCCAGCAGTTACCCCCGGACCGTTGCTCACAATGAGCAGTTCTTC CASSYPRTVAHNEQFF
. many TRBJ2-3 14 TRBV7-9 TGTGCCAGCAGCGATACACATGGTGTAGATACGCAGTATTTT CASSDTHGVDTQYF
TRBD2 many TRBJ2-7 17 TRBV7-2 TGTGCCAGCAGCCAGGGACTAGCGGGAGGGGCCCTCTACGAGCAGTACTTC CASSQGLAGGALYEQYF
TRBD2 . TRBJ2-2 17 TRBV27 TGTGCCAGCAGTCGCGTTAGCGGGAGGGCCTGGCCCGGGGAGCTGTTTTTT CASSRVSGRAWPGELFF
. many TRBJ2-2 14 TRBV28 TGTGCCAGCAGTTTGTGGGTTGACACCGGGGAGCTGTTTTTT CASSLWVDTGELFF
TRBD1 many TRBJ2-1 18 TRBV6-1 TGTGCCAGCAGCCCTAGGGAGCCGGGACAGGGGACGGGGAATGAGCAGTTCTTC CASSPREPGQGTGNEQFF
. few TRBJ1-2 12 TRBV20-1 TGCAGCTTGGACAGACTTAACTATGGCTACACCTTC CSLDRLNYGYTF
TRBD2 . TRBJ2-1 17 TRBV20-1 TGCAGTGCTAGAGCTCAAGCGGGAGCCCTCCGGTACAATGAGCAGTTCTTC CSARAQAGALRYNEQFF
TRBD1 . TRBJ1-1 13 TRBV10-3 TGTGCCACCGGGACAGCCCCTGAATCTGAAGCTTTCTTT CATGTAPESEAFF
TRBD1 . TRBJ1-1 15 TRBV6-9 TGTGCCAGCAGTTCCCGGGACAGGGAGGGCACTGAAGCTTTCTTT CASSSRDREGTEAFF
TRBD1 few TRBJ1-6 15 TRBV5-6 TGTGCCAGCAGCTTCACCGGGACAGGGCCTTCACCCCTCCACTTT CASSFTGTGPSPLHF
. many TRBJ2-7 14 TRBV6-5 TGTGCCAGCAGTTACGGGCAGGTCACCTACGAGCAGTACTTC CASSYGQVTYEQYF
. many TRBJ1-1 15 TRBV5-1 TGCGCCAGCAGCTGGGAGCAGGGGATGAACACTGAAGCTTTCTTT CASSWEQGMNTEAFF
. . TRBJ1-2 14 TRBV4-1 TGCGCCAGCAGCCAAACAGGGTCTAACTATGGCTACACCTTC CASSQTGSNYGYTF
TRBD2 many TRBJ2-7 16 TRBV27 TGTGCCAGCAGTTCGGCTAGCGGGACGACCCCCTACGAGCAGTACTTC CASSSASGTTPYEQYF
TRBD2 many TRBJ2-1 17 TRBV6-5 TGTGCCAGCAGTTACGGGGCTAGCGGGACTTCCTACAATGAGCAGTTCTTC CASSYGASGTSYNEQFF
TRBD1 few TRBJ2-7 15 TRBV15 TGTGCCACCAGCAGATCCAGGGACAGGCCCTACGAGCAGTACTTC CATSRSRDRPYEQYF
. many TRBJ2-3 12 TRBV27 TGTGCCAGCGTTGGACACACAGATACGCAGTATTTT CASVGHTDTQYF
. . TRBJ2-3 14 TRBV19 TGTGCCAGTAGAGATCGGGGAGACACAGATACGCAGTATTTT CASRDRGDTDTQYF
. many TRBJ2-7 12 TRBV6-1 TGTGCCAGCAGTCCAACAGGGTTCGAGCAGTACTTC CASSPTGFEQYF
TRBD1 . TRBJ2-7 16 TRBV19 TGTGCCAGTACCCTAAGACAGGGGTGGATCCCCTACGAGCAGTACTTC CASTLRQGWIPYEQYF
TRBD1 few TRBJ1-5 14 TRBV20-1 TGCAGTACCCGACAGGGGAATAGCAATCAGCCCCAGCATTTT CSTRQGNSNQPQHF
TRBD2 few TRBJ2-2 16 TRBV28 TGTGCCAGCAGTATGGCCAGCGGGAAGTTCACCGGGGAGCTGTTTTTT CASSMASGKFTGELFF
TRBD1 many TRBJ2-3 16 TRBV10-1 TGCGCCAGCAGTGAGTCTCGGACAGGGGGCGCAGATACGCAGTATTTT CASSESRTGGADTQYF
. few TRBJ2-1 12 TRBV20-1 TGCAGTGCTAGAGATTTTGTAGATGAGCAGTTCTTC CSARDFVDEQFF